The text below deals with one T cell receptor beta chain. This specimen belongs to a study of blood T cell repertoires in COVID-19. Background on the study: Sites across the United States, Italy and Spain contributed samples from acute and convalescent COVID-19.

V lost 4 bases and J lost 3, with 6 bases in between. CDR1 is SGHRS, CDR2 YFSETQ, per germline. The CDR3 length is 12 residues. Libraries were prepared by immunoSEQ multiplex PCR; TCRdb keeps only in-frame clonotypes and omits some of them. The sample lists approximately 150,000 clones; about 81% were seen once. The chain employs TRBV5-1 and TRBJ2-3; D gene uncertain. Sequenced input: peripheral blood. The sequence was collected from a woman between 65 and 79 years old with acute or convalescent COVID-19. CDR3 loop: CASSAETDTQYF. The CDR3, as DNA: TGCGCCAGCAGCGCGGAGACAGATACGCAGTATTTT.